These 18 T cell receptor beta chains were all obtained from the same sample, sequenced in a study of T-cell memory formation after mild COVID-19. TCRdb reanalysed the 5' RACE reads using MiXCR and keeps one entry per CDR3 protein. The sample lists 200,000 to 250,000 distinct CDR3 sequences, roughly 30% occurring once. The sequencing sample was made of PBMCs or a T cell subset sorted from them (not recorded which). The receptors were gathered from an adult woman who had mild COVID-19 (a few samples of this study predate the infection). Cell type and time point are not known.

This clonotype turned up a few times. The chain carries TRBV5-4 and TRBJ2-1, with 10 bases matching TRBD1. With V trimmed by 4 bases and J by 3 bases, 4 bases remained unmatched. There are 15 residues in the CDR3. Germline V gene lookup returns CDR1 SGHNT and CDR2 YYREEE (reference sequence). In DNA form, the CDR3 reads TGTGCCAGCAGCGGCGGGACAGGGGACTACAATGAGCAGTTCTTC. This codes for CASSGGTGDYNEQFF.

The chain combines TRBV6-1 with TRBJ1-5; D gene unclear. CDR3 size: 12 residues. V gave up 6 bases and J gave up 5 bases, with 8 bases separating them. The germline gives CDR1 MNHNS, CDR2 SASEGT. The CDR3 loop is CASRRGDQPQHF. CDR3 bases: TGTGCCAGCAGACGTGGCGATCAGCCCCAGCATTTT.

CDR3 in DNA: TGTGCCAGCAACCAACAGGGGTTCTCCTACGAGCAGTACTTC. Encoded protein: CASNQQGFSYEQYF. J is TRBJ2-7 and V is TRBV11-1, with TRBD1 matching over 7 bases. The germline V gene encodes CDR1 SGHAT and CDR2 FQDESV (reference sequence). V lost 7 bases, J lost 0 bases, and 6 bases stayed unmatched. CDR3 length equals 14 residues. Full variable domain (remainder filled in from reference TRBV11-1 and TRBJ2-7): EAEVAQSPRYKITEKSQAVAFWCDPISGHATLYWYRQILGQGPELLVQFQDESVVDDSQLPKDRFSAERLKGVDSTLKIQPAELGDSAMYLCASNQQGFSYEQYFGPGTRLTVT.

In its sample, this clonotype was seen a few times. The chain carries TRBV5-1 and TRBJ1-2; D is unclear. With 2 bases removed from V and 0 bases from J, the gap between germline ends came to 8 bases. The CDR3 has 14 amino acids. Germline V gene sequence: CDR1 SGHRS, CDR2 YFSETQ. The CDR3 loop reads CASSFAETNYGYTF. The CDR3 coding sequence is TGCGCCAGCAGCTTTGCAGAGACTAACTATGGCTACACCTTC.

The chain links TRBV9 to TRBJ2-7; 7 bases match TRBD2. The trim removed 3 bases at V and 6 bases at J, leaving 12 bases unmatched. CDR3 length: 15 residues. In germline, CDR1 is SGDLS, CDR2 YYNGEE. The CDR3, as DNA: TGTGCCAGCAGCGCACTCGGGACTAAGCAGGCCGAGCAGTACTTC. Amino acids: CASSALGTKQAEQYF.

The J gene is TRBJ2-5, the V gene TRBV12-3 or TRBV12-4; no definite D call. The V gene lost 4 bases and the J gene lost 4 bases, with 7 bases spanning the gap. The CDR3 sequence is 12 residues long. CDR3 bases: TGTGCCAGCAGTTACCTGGTAGAGACCCAGTACTTC. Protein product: CASSYLVETQYF.

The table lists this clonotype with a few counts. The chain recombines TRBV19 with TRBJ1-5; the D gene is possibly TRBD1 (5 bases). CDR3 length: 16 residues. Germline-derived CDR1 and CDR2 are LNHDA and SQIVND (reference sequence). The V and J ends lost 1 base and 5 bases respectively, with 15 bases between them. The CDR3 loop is CASSIGNRAGDQPQHF. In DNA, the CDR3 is TGTGCCAGTAGTATAGGTAACAGAGCGGGGGATCAGCCCCAGCATTTT. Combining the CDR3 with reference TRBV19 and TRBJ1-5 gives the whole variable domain DGGITQSPKYLFRKEGQNVTLSCEQNLNHDAMYWYRQDPGQGLRLIYYSQIVNDFQKGDIAEGYSVSREKKESFPLTVTSAQKNPTAFYLCASSIGNRAGDQPQHFGDGTRLSIL.

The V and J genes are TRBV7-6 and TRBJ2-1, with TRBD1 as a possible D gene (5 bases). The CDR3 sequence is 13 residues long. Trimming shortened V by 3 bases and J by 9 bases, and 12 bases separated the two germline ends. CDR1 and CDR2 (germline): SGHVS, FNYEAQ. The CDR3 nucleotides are TGTGCCAGCAGCTTCCAGGGTTTGGGTGAGCAGTTCTTC. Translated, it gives CASSFQGLGEQFF.

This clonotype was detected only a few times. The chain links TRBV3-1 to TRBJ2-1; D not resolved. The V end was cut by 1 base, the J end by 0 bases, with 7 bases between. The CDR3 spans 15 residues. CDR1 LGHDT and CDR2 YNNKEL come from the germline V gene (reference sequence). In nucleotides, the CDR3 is TGTGCCAGCAGCCAAGCTGGGCTCTCCTACAATGAGCAGTTCTTC. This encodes CASSQAGLSYNEQFF.

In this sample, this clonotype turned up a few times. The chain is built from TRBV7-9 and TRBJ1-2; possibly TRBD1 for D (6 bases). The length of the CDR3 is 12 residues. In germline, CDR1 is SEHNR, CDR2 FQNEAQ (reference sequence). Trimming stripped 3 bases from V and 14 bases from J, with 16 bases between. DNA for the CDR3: TGTGCCAGCAGCTTGACGGACGGGGGCCAAACCTTC. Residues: CASSLTDGGQTF.

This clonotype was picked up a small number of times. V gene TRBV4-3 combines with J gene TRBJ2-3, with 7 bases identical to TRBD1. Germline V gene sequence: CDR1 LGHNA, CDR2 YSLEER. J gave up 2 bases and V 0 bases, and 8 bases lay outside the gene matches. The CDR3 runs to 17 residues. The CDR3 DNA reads TGCGCCAGCAGCCAAGACCTGGGACAGATAATCACAGATACGCAGTATTTT. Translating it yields CASSQDLGQIITDTQYF.

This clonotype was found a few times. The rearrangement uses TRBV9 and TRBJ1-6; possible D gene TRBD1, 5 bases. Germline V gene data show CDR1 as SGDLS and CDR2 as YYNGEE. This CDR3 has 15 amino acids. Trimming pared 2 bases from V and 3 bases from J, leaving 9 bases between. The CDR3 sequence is CASSVGDHYNSPLHF. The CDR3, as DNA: TGTGCCAGCAGCGTCGGGGACCACTATAATTCACCCCTCCACTTT.

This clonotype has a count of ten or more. This chain's CDR3 is CASSDPTEYTGELFF. In nucleotides, the CDR3 is TGTGCCAGCAGTGATCCAACAGAATACACCGGGGAGCTGTTTTTT. V usage is TRBV2 and J usage is TRBJ2-2; D is undetermined. The germline gives CDR1 SNHLY, CDR2 FYNNEI. Trimming took off 3 bases at V and 3 bases at J, with 11 bases between the two ends. The CDR3 has 15 residues.

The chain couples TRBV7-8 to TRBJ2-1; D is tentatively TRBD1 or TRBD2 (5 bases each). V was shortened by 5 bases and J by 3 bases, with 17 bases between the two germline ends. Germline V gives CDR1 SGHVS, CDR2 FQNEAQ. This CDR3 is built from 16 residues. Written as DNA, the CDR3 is TGTGCCAGCAGCCCCTGGGACGGCGGTATCTACAATGAGCAGTTCTTC. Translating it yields CASSPWDGGIYNEQFF.

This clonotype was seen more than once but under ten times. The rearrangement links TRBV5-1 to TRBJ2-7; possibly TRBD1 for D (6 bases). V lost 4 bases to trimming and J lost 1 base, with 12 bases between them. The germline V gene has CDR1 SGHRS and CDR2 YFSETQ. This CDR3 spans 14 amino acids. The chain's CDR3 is CASSLDSWSYEQYF. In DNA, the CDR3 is TGCGCCAGCAGCCTGGACAGTTGGTCCTACGAGCAGTACTTC.

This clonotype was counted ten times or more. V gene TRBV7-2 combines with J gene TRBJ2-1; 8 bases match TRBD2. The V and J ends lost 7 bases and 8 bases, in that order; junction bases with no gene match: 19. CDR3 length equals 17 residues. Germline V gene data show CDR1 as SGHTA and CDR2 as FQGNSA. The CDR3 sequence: CASTPSVRGGPAHEQFF. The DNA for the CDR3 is TGTGCCAGCACCCCCTCGGTTCGCGGGGGGCCCGCCCATGAGCAGTTCTTC.

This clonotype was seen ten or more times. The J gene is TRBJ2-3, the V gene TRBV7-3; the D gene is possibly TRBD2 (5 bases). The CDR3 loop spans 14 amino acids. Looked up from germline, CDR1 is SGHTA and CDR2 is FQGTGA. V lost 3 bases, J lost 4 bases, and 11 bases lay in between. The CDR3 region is CASSLGGSADTQYF. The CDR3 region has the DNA TGTGCCAGCAGCTTGGGTGGGAGCGCAGATACGCAGTATTTT.

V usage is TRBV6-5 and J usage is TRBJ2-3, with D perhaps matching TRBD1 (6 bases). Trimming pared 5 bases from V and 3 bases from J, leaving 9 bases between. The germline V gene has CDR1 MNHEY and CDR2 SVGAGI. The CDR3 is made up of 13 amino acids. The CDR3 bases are TGTGCCAGCAGTCGAACAGGGACAGATACGCAGTATTTT. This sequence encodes CASSRTGTDTQYF.